Included here is one TCR beta chain sequence, with context. This specimen belongs to a study of shared clonotypes between healthy human individuals. Libraries were prepared by immunoSEQ multiplex PCR; TCRdb keeps only in-frame clonotypes and omits some of them. Of approximately 980,000 clones listed, around three quarters are singletons. The clonotype was recovered from a man between 18 and 29 years old in good health. Sequenced material: memory CD4+ T cells sorted from blood. Stated subset: CD45RA-negative fraction.

CDR3 in DNA: TGCGCCAGCAGCTTGGAACAGGGGCTTAATTACGAGCAGTACTTC. It is translated as CASSLEQGLNYEQYF. This sequence joins TRBV5-1 and TRBJ2-7; 7 bases fit TRBD1. Trimming removed 0 bases from V and 4 bases from J; junction bases left unmatched: 7. This CDR3 spans 15 amino acids. Germline loops: CDR1 SGHRS, CDR2 YFSETQ. Full variable domain (missing parts from reference TRBV5-1 and TRBJ2-7): KAGVTQTPRYLIKTRGQQVTLSCSPISGHRSVSWYQQTPGQGLQFLFEYFSETQRNKGNFPGRFSGRQFSNSRSEMNVSTLELGDSALYLCASSLEQGLNYEQYFGPGTRLTVT.